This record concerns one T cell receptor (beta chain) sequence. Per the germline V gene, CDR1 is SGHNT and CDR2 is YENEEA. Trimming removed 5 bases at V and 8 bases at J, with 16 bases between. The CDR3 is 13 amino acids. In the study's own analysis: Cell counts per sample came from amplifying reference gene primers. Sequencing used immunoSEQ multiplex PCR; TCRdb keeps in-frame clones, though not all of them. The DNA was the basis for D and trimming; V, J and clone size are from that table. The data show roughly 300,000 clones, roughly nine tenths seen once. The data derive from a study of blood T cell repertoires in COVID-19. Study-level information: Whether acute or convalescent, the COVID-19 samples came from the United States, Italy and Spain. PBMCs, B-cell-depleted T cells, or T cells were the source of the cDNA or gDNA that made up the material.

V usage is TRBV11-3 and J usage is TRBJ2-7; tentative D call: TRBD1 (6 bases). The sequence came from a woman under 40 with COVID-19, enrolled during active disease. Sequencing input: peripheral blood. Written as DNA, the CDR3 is TGTGCCAGCAGCAGCCGCGAGACAGGTCAGCAGTACTTC. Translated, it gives CASSSRETGQQYF.